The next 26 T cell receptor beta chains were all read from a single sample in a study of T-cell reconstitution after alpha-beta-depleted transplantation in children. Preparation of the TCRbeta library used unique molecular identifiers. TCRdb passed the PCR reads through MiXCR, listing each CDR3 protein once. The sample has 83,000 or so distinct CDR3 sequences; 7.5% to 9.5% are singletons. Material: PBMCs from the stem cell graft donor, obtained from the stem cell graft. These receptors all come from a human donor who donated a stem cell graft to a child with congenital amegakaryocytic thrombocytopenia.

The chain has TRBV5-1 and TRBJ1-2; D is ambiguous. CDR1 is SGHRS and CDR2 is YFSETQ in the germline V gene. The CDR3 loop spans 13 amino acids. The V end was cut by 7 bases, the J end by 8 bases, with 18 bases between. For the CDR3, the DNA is TGCGCCAGCGAGTTAGTAGTTCCAGGCGGCTACACCTTC. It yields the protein CASELVVPGGYTF.

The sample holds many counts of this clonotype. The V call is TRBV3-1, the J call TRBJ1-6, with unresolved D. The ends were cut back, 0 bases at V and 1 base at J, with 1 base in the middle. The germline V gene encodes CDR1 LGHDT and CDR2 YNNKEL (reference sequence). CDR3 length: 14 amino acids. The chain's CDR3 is CASSQDSYNSPLHF. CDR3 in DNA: TGTGCCAGCAGCCAAGATTCCTATAATTCACCCCTCCACTTT.

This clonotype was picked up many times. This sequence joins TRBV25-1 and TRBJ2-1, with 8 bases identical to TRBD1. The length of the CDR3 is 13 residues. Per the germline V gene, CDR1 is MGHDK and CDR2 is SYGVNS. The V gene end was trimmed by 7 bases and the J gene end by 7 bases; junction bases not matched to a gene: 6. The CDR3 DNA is TGTGCCAGCAAAGGCAGGGGGCGAAATGAGCAGTTCTTC. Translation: CASKGRGRNEQFF.

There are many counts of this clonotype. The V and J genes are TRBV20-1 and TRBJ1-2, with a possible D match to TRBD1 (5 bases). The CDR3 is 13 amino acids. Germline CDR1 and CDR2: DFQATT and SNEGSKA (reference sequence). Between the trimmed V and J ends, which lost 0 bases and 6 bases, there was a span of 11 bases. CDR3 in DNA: TGCAGTGCTAGAGATCTGGGGGTCAATGGCTACACCTTC. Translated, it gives CSARDLGVNGYTF.

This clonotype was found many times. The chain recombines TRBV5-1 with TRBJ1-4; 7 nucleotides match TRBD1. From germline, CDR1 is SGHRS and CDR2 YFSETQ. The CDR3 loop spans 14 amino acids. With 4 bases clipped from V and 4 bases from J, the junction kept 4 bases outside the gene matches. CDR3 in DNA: TGCGCCAGCAGCCCGGGACAGATTAATGAAAAACTGTTTTTT. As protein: CASSPGQINEKLFF.

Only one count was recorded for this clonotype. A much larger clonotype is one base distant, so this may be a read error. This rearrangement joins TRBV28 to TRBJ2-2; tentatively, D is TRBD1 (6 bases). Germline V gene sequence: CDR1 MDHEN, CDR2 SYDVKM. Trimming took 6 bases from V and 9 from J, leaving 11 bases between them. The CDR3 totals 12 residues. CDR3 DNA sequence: TGTGCCAGCAGGTCCTGGGGGCGGGAGCTGTTTTTT. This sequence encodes CASRSWGRELFF.

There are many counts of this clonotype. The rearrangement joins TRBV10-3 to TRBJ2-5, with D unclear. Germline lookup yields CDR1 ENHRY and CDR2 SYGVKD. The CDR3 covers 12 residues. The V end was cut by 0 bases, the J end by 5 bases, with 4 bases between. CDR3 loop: CAISESLETQYF. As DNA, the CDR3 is TGTGCCATCAGTGAGTCTTTGGAGACCCAGTACTTC.

In DNA, the CDR3 is TGTGCCAGCAGCTTATCCCAGTACGAGCAGTACTTC. Protein sequence: CASSLSQYEQYF. The gene calls are TRBV7-2 and TRBJ2-7; D is unresolved. This CDR3 has 12 amino acids. Trimming took 2 bases from V and 4 from J, leaving 6 bases between them. From germline, CDR1 is SGHTA and CDR2 FQGNSA.

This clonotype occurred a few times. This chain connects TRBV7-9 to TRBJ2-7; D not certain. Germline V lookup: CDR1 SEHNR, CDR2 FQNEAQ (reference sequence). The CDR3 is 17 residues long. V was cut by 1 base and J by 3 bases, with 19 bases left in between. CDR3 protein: CASSLGDLSFLLYEQYF. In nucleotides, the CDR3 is TGTGCCAGCAGCTTAGGAGACCTCTCCTTCCTTCTCTACGAGCAGTACTTC.

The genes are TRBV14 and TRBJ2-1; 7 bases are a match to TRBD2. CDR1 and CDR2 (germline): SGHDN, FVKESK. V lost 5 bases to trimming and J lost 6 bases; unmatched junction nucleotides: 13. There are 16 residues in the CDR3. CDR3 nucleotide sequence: TGTGCCAGCAGCACCCTAGCGGACACCGCCTCCAATGAGCAGTTCTTC. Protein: CASSTLADTASNEQFF.

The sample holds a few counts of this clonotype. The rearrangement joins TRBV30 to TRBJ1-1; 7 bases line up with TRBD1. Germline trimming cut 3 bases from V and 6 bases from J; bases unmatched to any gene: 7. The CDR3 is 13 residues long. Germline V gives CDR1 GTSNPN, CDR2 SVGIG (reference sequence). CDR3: CAWSRDRVPEAFF. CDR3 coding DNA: TGTGCCTGGAGCCGAGACAGGGTCCCTGAAGCTTTCTTT.

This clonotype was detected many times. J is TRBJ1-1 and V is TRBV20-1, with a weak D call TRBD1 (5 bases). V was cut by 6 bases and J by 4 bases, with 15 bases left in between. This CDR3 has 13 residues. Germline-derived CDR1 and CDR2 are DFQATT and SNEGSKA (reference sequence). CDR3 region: CSAPRRGGTEAFF. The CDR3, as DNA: TGCAGTGCCCCCCGGAGGGGTGGCACTGAAGCTTTCTTT.

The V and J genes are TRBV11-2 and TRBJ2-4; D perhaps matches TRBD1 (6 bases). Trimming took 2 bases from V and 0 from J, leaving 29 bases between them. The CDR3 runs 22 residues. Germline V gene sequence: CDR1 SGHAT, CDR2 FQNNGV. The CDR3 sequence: CASSLYGQGLRSGPLAKNIQYF. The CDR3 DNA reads TGTGCCAGCAGCTTATATGGGCAGGGGCTTCGTTCCGGACCCCTAGCCAAAAACATTCAGTACTTC.

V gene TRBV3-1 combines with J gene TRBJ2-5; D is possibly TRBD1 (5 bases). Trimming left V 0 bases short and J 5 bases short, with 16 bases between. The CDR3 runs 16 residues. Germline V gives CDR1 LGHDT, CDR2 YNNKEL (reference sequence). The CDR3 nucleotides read TGTGCCAGCAGCCAAGATCGACAGCGATTTGAGGAGACCCAGTACTTC. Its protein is CASSQDRQRFEETQYF.

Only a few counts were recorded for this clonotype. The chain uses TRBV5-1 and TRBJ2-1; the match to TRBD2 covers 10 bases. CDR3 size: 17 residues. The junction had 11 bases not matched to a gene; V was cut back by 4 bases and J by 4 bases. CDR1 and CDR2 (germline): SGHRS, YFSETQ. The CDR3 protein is CASSLGGTSGAYNEQFF. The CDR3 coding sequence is TGCGCCAGCAGCCTGGGGGGAACTAGCGGGGCTTACAATGAGCAGTTCTTC.

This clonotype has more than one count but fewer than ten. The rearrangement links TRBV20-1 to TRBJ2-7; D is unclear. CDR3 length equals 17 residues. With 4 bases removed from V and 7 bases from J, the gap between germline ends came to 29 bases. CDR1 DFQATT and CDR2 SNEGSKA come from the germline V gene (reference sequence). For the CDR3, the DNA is TGCAGTGCTAAAGGCGGCTTGACTTCCACCTTTCGTAGGGAGCAGTACTTC. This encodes CSAKGGLTSTFRREQYF.

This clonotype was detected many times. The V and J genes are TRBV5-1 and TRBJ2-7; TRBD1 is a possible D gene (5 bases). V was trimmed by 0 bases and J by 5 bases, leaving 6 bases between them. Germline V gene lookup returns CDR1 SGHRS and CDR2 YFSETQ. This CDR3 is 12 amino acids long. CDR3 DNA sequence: TGCGCCAGCAGCTTGGCAGGGAACGAGCAGTACTTC. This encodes CASSLAGNEQYF.

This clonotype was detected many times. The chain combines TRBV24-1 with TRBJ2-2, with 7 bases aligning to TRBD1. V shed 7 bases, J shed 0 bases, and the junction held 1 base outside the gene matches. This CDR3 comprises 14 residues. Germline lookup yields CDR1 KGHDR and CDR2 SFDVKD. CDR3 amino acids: CATRGTANTGELFF. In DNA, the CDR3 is TGTGCCACCAGGGGGACAGCGAACACCGGGGAGCTGTTTTTT.

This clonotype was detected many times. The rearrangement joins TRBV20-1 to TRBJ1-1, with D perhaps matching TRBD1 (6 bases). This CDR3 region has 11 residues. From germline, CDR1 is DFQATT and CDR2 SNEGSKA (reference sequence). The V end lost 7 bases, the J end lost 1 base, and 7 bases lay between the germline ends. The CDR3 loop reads CSVGGNTEAFF. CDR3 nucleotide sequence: TGCAGTGTAGGGGGGAACACTGAAGCTTTCTTT.

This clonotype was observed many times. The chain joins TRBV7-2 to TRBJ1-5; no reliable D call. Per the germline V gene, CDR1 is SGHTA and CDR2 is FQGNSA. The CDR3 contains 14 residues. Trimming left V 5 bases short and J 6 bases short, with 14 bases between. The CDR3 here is CASSEAPYGQPQHF. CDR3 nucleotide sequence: TGTGCCAGCAGCGAGGCCCCTTATGGTCAGCCCCAGCATTTT.

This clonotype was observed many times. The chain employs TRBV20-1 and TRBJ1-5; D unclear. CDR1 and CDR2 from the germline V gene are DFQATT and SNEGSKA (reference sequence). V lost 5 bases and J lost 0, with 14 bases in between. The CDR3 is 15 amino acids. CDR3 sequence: CSASLNPNSNQPQHF. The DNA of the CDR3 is TGCAGTGCTTCACTGAACCCGAATAGCAATCAGCCCCAGCATTTT.

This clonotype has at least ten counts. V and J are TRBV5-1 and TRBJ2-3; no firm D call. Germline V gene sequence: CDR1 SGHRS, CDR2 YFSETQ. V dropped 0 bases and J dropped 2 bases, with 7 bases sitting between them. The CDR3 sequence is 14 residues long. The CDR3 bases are TGCGCCAGCAGCTTGGCCCGGACCACAGATACGCAGTATTTT. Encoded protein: CASSLARTTDTQYF.

CDR3 sequence (DNA): TGTGCCAGCAGCTTAGGGAGGACGGGAGGGCCTCCGGTCCGCACAGATACGCAGTATTTT. It codes for CASSLGRTGGPPVRTDTQYF. This sequence joins TRBV11-2 and TRBJ2-3; 8 nucleotides align to TRBD2. CDR1 is SGHAT and CDR2 is FQNNGV in the germline V gene. This CDR3 region has 20 residues. The J segment lost 1 base and the V segment lost 1 base, leaving 16 bases of the junction unmatched.

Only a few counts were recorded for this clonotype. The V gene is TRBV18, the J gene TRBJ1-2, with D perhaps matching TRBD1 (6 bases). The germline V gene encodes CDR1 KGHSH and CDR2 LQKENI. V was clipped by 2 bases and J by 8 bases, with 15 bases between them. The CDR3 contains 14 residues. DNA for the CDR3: TGTGCCAGCTCACCATGGCAGGGGCAGATGGGCTACACCTTC. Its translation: CASSPWQGQMGYTF.

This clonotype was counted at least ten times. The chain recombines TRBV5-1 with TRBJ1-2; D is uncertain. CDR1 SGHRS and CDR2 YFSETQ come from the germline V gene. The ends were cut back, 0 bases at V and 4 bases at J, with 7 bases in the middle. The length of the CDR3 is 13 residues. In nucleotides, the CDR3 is TGCGCCAGCAGCTTGGGACCTGGCTATGGCTACACCTTC. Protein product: CASSLGPGYGYTF.

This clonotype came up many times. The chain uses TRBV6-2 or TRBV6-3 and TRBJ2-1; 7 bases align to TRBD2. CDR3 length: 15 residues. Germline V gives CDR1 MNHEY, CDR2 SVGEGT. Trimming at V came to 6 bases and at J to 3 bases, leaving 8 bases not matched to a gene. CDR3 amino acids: CASRPSGAGYNEQFF. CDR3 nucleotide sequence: TGTGCCAGCAGGCCCAGCGGGGCCGGCTACAATGAGCAGTTCTTC.